These T cell receptor beta chains were read from a single sample in a study of PD-1 blockade in classical Hodgkin lymphoma. Method: immunoSEQ multiplex PCR; TCRdb's copy keeps in-frame clones and lacks some. Among around 6,200 clones, around four fifths were seen once, and the ten largest hold around 4%. The specimen comprised CD4+ T cells from blood, sampled at baseline. These receptor sequences come from a human donor with classical Hodgkin lymphoma. The CDR3 runs from the conserved cysteine through the conserved F or W. A D gene is named only where the DNA matches it firmly. Expanded clones are given a class, and other clones once, few, many or no size at all.

cdr3_nt: TGTGCCAGCAGCAGGACTAGCGGGGGGACAGATACGCAGTATTTT
cdr3_aa: CASSRTSGGTDTQYF
j_call: TRBJ2-3
v_call: TRBV9
clone_size: .
d_call: TRBD2

cdr3_nt: TGTGCCAGCAGCGCCGCAGGAAGGGCTTATGGGGATACGCAGTATTTT
cdr3_aa: CASSAAGRAYGDTQYF
j_call: TRBJ2-3
v_call: TRBV9
clone_size: .
d_call: .

cdr3_nt: TGTGCCAGCAGTTACCCCCATGGGGGCGGGGAAAAACTGTTTTTT
cdr3_aa: CASSYPHGGGEKLFF
j_call: TRBJ1-4
v_call: TRBV6-6
clone_size: .
d_call: .

cdr3_nt: TGTGCCAGCAGCGTCGGAAAAGCGAACACCGGGGAGCTGTTTTTT
cdr3_aa: CASSVGKANTGELFF
j_call: TRBJ2-2
v_call: TRBV9
clone_size: .
d_call: .

cdr3_nt: TGTGCCAGCAGTTCTGGACAGGGAGTCTATGGCTACACCTTC
cdr3_aa: CASSSGQGVYGYTF
j_call: TRBJ1-2
v_call: TRBV27
clone_size: .
d_call: TRBD1

cdr3_nt: TGTGCCAGCAGTGGCGGCAGAGGGGCTTACAATGAGCAGTTCTTC
cdr3_aa: CASSGGRGAYNEQFF
j_call: TRBJ2-1
v_call: TRBV7-3
clone_size: .
d_call: .

cdr3_nt: TGCGCCAGCAGCTTGGGAGGATCTAATGAAAAACTGTTTTTT
cdr3_aa: CASSLGGSNEKLFF
j_call: TRBJ1-4
v_call: TRBV5-1
clone_size: .
d_call: .

cdr3_nt: TGTGCCAGCAGCTTAGTGCCGGGACAGAACTACAATGAGCAGTTCTTC
cdr3_aa: CASSLVPGQNYNEQFF
j_call: TRBJ2-1
v_call: TRBV7-3
clone_size: .
d_call: TRBD1

cdr3_nt: TGTGCCAGCGACAGGGGCACGTATGGCTACACCTTC
cdr3_aa: CASDRGTYGYTF
j_call: TRBJ1-2
v_call: TRBV19
clone_size: .
d_call: TRBD1

cdr3_nt: TGCGCCAGCAGCCAAGAGGGAAACACCATATATTTT
cdr3_aa: CASSQEGNTIYF
j_call: TRBJ1-3
v_call: TRBV4-3
clone_size: .
d_call: .

cdr3_nt: TGTGCCAGCAGTTACTCCGGGGGGAACACCGGGGAGCTGTTTTTT
cdr3_aa: CASSYSGGNTGELFF
j_call: TRBJ2-2
v_call: TRBV6-5
clone_size: .
d_call: .

cdr3_nt: TGTGCCAGCAGTATAACCTGGGGAGGCGTAGGGAGAGAGACCCAGTACTTC
cdr3_aa: CASSITWGGVGRETQYF
j_call: TRBJ2-5
v_call: TRBV28
clone_size: once
d_call: .

cdr3_nt: TGCGCCAGCAGCTCGCTCAGGGGCCCCGAGCAGTACTTC
cdr3_aa: CASSSLRGPEQYF
j_call: TRBJ2-7
v_call: TRBV4-1
clone_size: .
d_call: .

cdr3_nt: TGTGCCAGCAGTTTGGACAGGGTGAACACTGAAGCTTTCTTT
cdr3_aa: CASSLDRVNTEAFF
j_call: TRBJ1-1
v_call: TRBV27
clone_size: few
d_call: TRBD1

cdr3_nt: TGTGCCAGCAGTCTACAGGGTAACTATGGCTACACCTTC
cdr3_aa: CASSLQGNYGYTF
j_call: TRBJ1-2
v_call: TRBV28
clone_size: few
d_call: .

cdr3_nt: TGTGCCAGCAGCCCCGGACGGAGCTCTGGAAACACCATATATTTT
cdr3_aa: CASSPGRSSGNTIYF
j_call: TRBJ1-3
v_call: TRBV5-6
clone_size: .
d_call: .

cdr3_nt: TGTGCCAGCAGCTTAGCGCAGGTCCTAAGCTCCTACAATGAGCAGTTCTTC
cdr3_aa: CASSLAQVLSSYNEQFF
j_call: TRBJ2-1
v_call: TRBV7-8
clone_size: .
d_call: .

cdr3_nt: TGTGCCAGCAGGACAGGCCACTCTGGAAACACCATATATTTT
cdr3_aa: CASRTGHSGNTIYF
j_call: TRBJ1-3
v_call: TRBV2
clone_size: few
d_call: .

cdr3_nt: TGTGCCAGCAGTAGAGGGGACTATGGCTACACCTTC
cdr3_aa: CASSRGDYGYTF
j_call: TRBJ1-2
v_call: TRBV7-9
clone_size: .
d_call: .

cdr3_nt: TGTGCCAGCAGCCCTAGTACGGGCACTGAAGCTTTCTTT
cdr3_aa: CASSPSTGTEAFF
j_call: TRBJ1-1
v_call: TRBV5-6
clone_size: .
d_call: .

cdr3_nt: TGTGCCAGCAGCTTACAGGCCTACCAAGAGACCCAGTACTTC
cdr3_aa: CASSLQAYQETQYF
j_call: TRBJ2-5
v_call: TRBV7-9
clone_size: .
d_call: .

cdr3_nt: TGTGCCAGCAGCCGTATAGCGGGGGGTCCGAACCAGTTCTTC
cdr3_aa: CASSRIAGGPNQFF
j_call: TRBJ2-1
v_call: TRBV7-2
clone_size: once
d_call: TRBD2

cdr3_nt: TGTGCCAGCAGTTTATGGGTGGTTAAGGACGGGAATCAGCCCCAGCATTTT
cdr3_aa: CASSLWVVKDGNQPQHF
j_call: TRBJ1-5
v_call: TRBV28
clone_size: .
d_call: .

cdr3_nt: TGTGCCAGCAGTGGGTCGGTGAACACTGAAGCTTTCTTT
cdr3_aa: CASSGSVNTEAFF
j_call: TRBJ1-1
v_call: TRBV28
clone_size: .
d_call: .

cdr3_nt: TGTGCCAGCAGCTTAGATAGTGGGCAGTACATGAATACGCAGTATTTT
cdr3_aa: CASSLDSGQYMNTQYF
j_call: TRBJ2-3
v_call: TRBV7-2
clone_size: .
d_call: .

cdr3_nt: TGTGCCAGCAGCGCACCCTCCGGGGAGCTGTTTTTT
cdr3_aa: CASSAPSGELFF
j_call: TRBJ2-2
v_call: TRBV5-4
clone_size: .
d_call: .

cdr3_nt: TGTGCCAGTACCTGGCGGGCCGCGAACACTGAAGCTTTCTTT
cdr3_aa: CASTWRAANTEAFF
j_call: TRBJ1-1
v_call: TRBV19
clone_size: .
d_call: .